This TCR beta chain was profiled in a study of blood T cells in healthy people across ages. Study-wide findings and caveats: Strong correlation linked observed beta diversity and percent naive T cells. As age increased, TCR beta diversity per million T cells fell in a roughly linear fashion. The study could not conclusively compare naive and antigen-experienced cells, given its unsorted PBMCs.

About this clonotype: Its antigen is unidentified.

Next came a second PCR, run for 7 to 11 cycles, which used a sample-barcoded 5' primer along with a J-beta primer mix. TCRdb reprocessed the 5' RACE reads via MiXCR and lists one record per CDR3 protein. Of around 1,000,000 distinct CDR3 sequences listed, 35% to 40% are singletons. CDR3 size: 15 residues. CDR1 DFQATT and CDR2 SNEGSKA come from the germline V gene (reference sequence). V lost 4 bases, J lost 0 bases, and 12 bases lay in between. This clonotype was obtained from a man younger than 35 in good health. This sequence joins TRBV20-1 and TRBJ1-4; D may be TRBD1 (5 bases). Sequences were obtained from blood. In nucleotides, the CDR3 is TGCAGTGCTACGGGACGTGATGCAACTAATGAAAAACTGTTTTTT. Translation: CSATGRDATNEKLFF.